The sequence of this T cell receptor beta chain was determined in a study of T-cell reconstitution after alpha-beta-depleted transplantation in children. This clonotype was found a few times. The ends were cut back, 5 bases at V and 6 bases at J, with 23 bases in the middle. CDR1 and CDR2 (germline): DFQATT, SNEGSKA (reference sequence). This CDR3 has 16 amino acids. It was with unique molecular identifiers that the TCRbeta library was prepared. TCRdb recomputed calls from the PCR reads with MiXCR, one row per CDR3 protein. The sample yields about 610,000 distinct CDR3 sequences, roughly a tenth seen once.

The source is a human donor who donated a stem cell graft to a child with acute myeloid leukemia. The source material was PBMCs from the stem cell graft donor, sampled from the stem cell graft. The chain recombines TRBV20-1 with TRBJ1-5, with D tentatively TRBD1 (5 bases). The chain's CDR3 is CSAEHNGQGSGQPQHF. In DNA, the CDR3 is TGCAGTGCTGAACACAATGGGCAGGGATCGGGTCAGCCCCAGCATTTT.